The clone carrying this T cell receptor (beta chain) occurred a few times. Every TCR cDNA molecule bore a unique molecular identifier. A single record per CDR3 protein comes from TCRdb applying MiXCR to the 5' RACE reads. The top ten clones hold around 36% of a sample with about 35,000 distinct CDR3 sequences, around 3.3% of them seen once. This entry comes from a study of spatial heterogeneity in lung cancer. As to time point: sample taken at primary tumor resection. No cells were sorted before sequencing. The whole RNA sequenced was extracted from tumor, nontumor lung or frozen PBMC. Trimming cost V 2 bases and J 5 bases, with 13 bases left between them. CDR3 size: 14 residues.

The V gene is TRBV12-3 or TRBV12-4, the J gene TRBJ2-7, with a weak D call TRBD1 (6 bases). Sequencing used normal lung tissue next to the tumor, obtained at surgery. The TCR was taken from a male donor with early-stage non-small cell lung cancer. The CDR3 region is CASSLMGARDEQYF. As DNA, the CDR3 is TGTGCCAGCAGTTTAATGGGGGCTCGTGACGAGCAGTACTTC.